The present entry profiles one T cell receptor beta chain with its context. Authors' methods: Reference gene primer amplification gave estimated nucleated cell counts. Generated by immunoSEQ multiplex PCR, the TCRdb table keeps only in-frame clones and is missing some. V and J calls and clone size come straight from that table; D and trimming were deduced from the DNA. The sample shows about 120,000 clones, roughly 90% of them seen only once. The data derive from a study of blood T cell repertoires in COVID-19. Whole-study context: Both acute and convalescent COVID-19 samples were obtained from the United States, Italy and Spain. PBMCs, B-cell-depleted T cells, or T cells were the source of the cDNA or gDNA that made up the material.

Germline V CDR1 and CDR2: LNHDA, SQIVND (reference sequence). The germline V and J ends were trimmed by 2 bases and 2 bases, with 10 bases remaining between them. The CDR3 is made up of 15 amino acids. The source of this sequence is a human donor in a cohort sampled during active COVID-19. Sequences were obtained from peripheral blood. The V gene is TRBV19, the J gene TRBJ1-5; D uncertain. CDR3 amino acids: CASSILWAGNQPQHF. CDR3 sequence (DNA): TGTGCCAGTAGTATATTATGGGCCGGCAATCAGCCCCAGCATTTT.